Listed below are T cell receptor beta chains from one sample, sequenced in a study of blood T cell repertoires in COVID-19. Repertoires were generated with immunoSEQ multiplex PCR, while TCRdb's copy carries only in-frame clones and drops some. The repertoire includes over 100,000 clones, approximately 88% of them detected once, and 10% sits in the top ten. Specimen: peripheral blood. Every receptor here comes from a man aged 50 to 60 with acute or convalescent COVID-19. CDR3s include the opening cysteine and the closing phenylalanine or tryptophan. D genes are given only for firm matches. A row's size may be missing; if present it is once, few, many or a size class.

j_gene: TRBJ1-3; abundance: -; v_gene: TRBV11-2; d_gene: TRBD1; CDR3nt: TGTGCCAGCAGCTCGGCCACAGGGGCTGGAAACACCATATATTTT; CDR3aa: CASSSATGAGNTIYF
j_gene: TRBJ2-2; abundance: few; v_gene: TRBV6-1; d_gene: -; CDR3nt: TGTGCCAGCAGCGAAGGACAGTCCACCGGGGAGCTGTTTTTT; CDR3aa: CASSEGQSTGELFF
j_gene: TRBJ2-3; abundance: -; v_gene: TRBV6-5; d_gene: -; CDR3nt: TGTGCCAGCTCCCCCCTTCCAGGGCGCACAGATACGCAGTATTTT; CDR3aa: CASSPLPGRTDTQYF
j_gene: TRBJ1-1; abundance: -; v_gene: TRBV11-2; d_gene: -; CDR3nt: TGTGCCAGCAGCTTGATGGTTGCGGGGGGCACTGAAGCTTTCTTT; CDR3aa: CASSLMVAGGTEAFF
j_gene: TRBJ1-3; abundance: -; v_gene: TRBV28; d_gene: -; CDR3nt: TGTGCCAGCAGTTTAGAGGGGGACTACAACTCTGGAAACACCATATATTTT; CDR3aa: CASSLEGDYNSGNTIYF
j_gene: TRBJ1-2; abundance: -; v_gene: TRBV28; d_gene: TRBD1; CDR3nt: TGTGCCAGCAGTTTGTCCGGGACAGGGGTGTATGGCTACACCTTC; CDR3aa: CASSLSGTGVYGYTF
j_gene: TRBJ1-1; abundance: -; v_gene: TRBV11-2; d_gene: -; CDR3nt: TGTGCCAGCAGCTTCGTCGCAGGGGACACTGAAGCTTTCTTT; CDR3aa: CASSFVAGDTEAFF
j_gene: TRBJ2-6; abundance: -; v_gene: TRBV7-2; d_gene: -; CDR3nt: TGTGCCAGCAGCTTACAGTCCGGGCAGGGGTTGGCCAACGTCCTGACTTTC; CDR3aa: CASSLQSGQGLANVLTF
j_gene: TRBJ1-2; abundance: -; v_gene: TRBV18; d_gene: TRBD1; CDR3nt: TGTGCCAGCTCACCGGACAGGATCAACTATGGCTACACCTTC; CDR3aa: CASSPDRINYGYTF
j_gene: TRBJ1-2; abundance: -; v_gene: TRBV4-2; d_gene: -; CDR3nt: TGTGCCAGCAGCCACCCCCCGGCAGGGGACAAAAGAAGCTATGGCTACACCTTC; CDR3aa: CASSHPPAGDKRSYGYTF
j_gene: TRBJ1-3; abundance: -; v_gene: TRBV5-4; d_gene: TRBD1; CDR3nt: TGTGCCAGCAGCCCGGGACAGAGAAACACCATATATTTT; CDR3aa: CASSPGQRNTIYF
j_gene: TRBJ2-1; abundance: -; v_gene: TRBV4-1; d_gene: -; CDR3nt: TGCGCCAGCAGCCAAGATGAGGCGGGGTTTTCCTACAATGAGCAGTTCTTC; CDR3aa: CASSQDEAGFSYNEQFF
j_gene: TRBJ2-3; abundance: -; v_gene: TRBV2; d_gene: TRBD1; CDR3nt: TGTGCCAGCAAGGACAGGGGAGATACGCAGTATTTT; CDR3aa: CASKDRGDTQYF
j_gene: TRBJ2-1; abundance: -; v_gene: TRBV9; d_gene: -; CDR3nt: TGTGCCAGCACCTTGCAGGGCTCCTACAATGAGCAGTTCTTC; CDR3aa: CASTLQGSYNEQFF
j_gene: TRBJ1-2; abundance: -; v_gene: TRBV28; d_gene: TRBD1; CDR3nt: TGTGCCAGCAGTTTTGTGTTGGCCCGGGACAGGGGGGGCTATGGCTACACCTTC; CDR3aa: CASSFVLARDRGGYGYTF
j_gene: TRBJ1-1; abundance: once; v_gene: TRBV7-9; d_gene: -; CDR3nt: TGTGCCAGCCGTCTGTTAAACACTGAAGCTTTCTTT; CDR3aa: CASRLLNTEAFF
j_gene: TRBJ1-1; abundance: -; v_gene: TRBV2; d_gene: -; CDR3nt: TGTGCCAGCAGGGAACCGGGCACTGAAGCTTTCTTT; CDR3aa: CASREPGTEAFF